This T cell receptor beta chain was observed in a study of blood T cell repertoires in COVID-19. Study overall: The samples span acute and convalescent COVID-19 from the United States, Italy and Spain. Sources were T cells, B-cell-depleted T cells, or PBMCs; the material itself was cDNA or gDNA.

Per the original data handling: Amplification with reference gene primers provided the estimates of nucleated cell counts. Some clones are missing from TCRdb's copy, which holds only in-frame ones; the method was immunoSEQ multiplex PCR. That table furnishes V, J and clone size, whereas the DNA furnished D and trimming. The sample includes approximately 280,000 clones, approximately 91% of them seen just once. Trimming cost V 7 bases and J 6 bases, with 18 bases left between them. The CDR3 contains 15 residues. Germline CDR1 is KGHDR and CDR2 is SFDVKD. Sequenced material: peripheral blood. This chain uses TRBV24-1 with TRBJ2-1; the D gene is possibly TRBD1 (7 bases). The receptor's source is a man between 50 and 59 years old with acute or convalescent COVID-19. For the CDR3, the DNA is TGTGCCACCAGCGCCACAGGGGAGGTGGTCAATGAGCAGTTCTTC. This translates into CATSATGEVVNEQFF.